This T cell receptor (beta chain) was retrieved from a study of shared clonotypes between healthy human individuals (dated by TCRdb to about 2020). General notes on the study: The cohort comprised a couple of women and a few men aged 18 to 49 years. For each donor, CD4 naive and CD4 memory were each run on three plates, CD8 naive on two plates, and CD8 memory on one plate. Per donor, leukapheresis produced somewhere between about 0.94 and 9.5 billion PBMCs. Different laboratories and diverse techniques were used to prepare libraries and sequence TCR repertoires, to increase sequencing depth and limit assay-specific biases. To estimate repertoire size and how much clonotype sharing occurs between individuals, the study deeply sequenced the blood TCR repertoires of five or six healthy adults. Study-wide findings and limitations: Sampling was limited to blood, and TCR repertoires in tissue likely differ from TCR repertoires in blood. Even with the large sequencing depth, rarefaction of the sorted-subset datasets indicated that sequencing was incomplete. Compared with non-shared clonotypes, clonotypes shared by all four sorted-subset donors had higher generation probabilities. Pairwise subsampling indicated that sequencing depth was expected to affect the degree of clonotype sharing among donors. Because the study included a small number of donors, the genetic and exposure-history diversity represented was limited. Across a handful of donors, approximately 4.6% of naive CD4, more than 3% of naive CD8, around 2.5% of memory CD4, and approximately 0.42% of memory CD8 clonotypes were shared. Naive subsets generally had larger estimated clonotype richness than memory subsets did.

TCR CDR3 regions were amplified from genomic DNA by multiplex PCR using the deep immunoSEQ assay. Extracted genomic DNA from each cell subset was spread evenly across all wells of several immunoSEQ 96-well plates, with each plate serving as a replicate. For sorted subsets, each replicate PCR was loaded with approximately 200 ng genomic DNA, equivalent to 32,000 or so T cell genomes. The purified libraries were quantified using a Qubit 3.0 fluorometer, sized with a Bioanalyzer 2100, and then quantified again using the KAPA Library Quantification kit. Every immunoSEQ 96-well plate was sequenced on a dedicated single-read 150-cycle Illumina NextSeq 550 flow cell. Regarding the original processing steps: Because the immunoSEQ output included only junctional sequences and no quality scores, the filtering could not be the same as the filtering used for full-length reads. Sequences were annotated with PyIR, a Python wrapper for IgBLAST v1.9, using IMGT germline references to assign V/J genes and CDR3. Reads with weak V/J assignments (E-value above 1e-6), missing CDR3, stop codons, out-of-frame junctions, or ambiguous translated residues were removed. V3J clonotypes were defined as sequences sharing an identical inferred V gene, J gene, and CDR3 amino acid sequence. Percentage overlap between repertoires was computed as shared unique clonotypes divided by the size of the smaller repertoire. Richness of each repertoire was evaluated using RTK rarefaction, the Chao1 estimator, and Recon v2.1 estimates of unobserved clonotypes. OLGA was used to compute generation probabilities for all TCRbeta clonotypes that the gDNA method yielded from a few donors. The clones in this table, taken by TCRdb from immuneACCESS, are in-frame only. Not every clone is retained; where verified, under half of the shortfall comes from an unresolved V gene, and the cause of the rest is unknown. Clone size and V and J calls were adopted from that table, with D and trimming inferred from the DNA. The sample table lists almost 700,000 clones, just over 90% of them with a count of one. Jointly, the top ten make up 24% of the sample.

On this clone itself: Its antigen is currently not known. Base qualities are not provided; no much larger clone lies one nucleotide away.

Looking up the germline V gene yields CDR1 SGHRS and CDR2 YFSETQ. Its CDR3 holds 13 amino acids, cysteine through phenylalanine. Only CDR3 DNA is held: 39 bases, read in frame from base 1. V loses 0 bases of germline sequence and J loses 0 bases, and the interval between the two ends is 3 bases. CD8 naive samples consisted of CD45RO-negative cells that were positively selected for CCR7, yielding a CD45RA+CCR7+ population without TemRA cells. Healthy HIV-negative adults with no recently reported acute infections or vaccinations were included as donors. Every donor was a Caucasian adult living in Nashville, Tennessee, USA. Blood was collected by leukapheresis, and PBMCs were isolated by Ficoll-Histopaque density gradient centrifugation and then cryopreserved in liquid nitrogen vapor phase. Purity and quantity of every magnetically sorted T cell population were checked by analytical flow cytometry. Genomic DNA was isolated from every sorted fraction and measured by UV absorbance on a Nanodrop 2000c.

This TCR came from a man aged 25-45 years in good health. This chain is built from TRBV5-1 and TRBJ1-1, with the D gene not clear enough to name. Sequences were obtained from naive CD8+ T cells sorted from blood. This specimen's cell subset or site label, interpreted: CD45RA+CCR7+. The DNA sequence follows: TGCGCCAGCAGCTTGGAGATGAACACTGAAGCTTTCTTT. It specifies CASSLEMNTEAFF.